The 6 T cell receptor beta chains presented below share a single source sample, sequenced in a study of blood T cell repertoires in COVID-19 (dated by TCRdb to about 2020). Library creation used the immunoSEQ multiplex PCR assay. As stored in TCRdb, this immuneACCESS dataset retains in-frame rearrangements with V and J assigned. A fraction of the clones does not appear; measured against another copy, unresolved V genes explain less than half of the discrepancy, and the remainder lacks a known reason. The sample records 300,000 or so clones, 86% of which are singletons. The biggest ten clones account for about 1.6% of the sample. Sequenced material: peripheral blood. The receptors derive from a woman aged 45-60 years with acute or convalescent COVID-19.

The chain combines TRBV7-8 with TRBJ2-1; D is unclear. The CDR3 is made up of 13 amino acids. The germline CDR1 and CDR2 sequences are SGHVS and FQNEAQ. V was cut by 2 bases and J by 8 bases, with 10 bases left in between. The CDR3 sequence is CASSLTLGDEQFF. The CDR3 DNA reads TGTGCCAGCAGCTTAACCCTAGGCGATGAGCAGTTCTTC.

Only one count was recorded for this clone. This chain joins TRBV12-5 and TRBJ1-1; D may be TRBD1 (6 bases). CDR1 is LGHNT and CDR2 is FRNRAP in the germline V gene. Between the trimmed V and J ends, which lost 0 bases and 8 bases, there was a span of 10 bases. The CDR3 consists of 13 residues. CDR3 sequence reads: CASGLVQGDEAFF. The CDR3 DNA is TGTGCTAGTGGTTTGGTACAGGGCGACGAAGCTTTCTTT.

V is TRBV6-6 and J is TRBJ2-7; 7 bases align to TRBD1. The CDR3 is 14 amino acids. The V segment lost 4 bases and the J segment 2 bases; nucleotides outside the gene matches: 5. From germline, CDR1 is MNHNY and CDR2 SVGAGI (reference sequence). This chain's CDR3 is CASSSTGQAYEQYF. Here the CDR3 DNA reads TGTGCCAGCAGTTCCACCGGACAGGCCTACGAGCAGTACTTC.

The chain couples TRBV28 to TRBJ1-2, with D perhaps TRBD1 (6 bases). This CDR3 region has 15 residues. V lost 7 bases, J lost 2 bases, and 17 bases lay in between. Germline assignment: CDR1 MDHEN and CDR2 SYDVKM. CDR3 bases: TGTGCCAGCACCATACCCCCTCAGGGGAACTATGGCTACACCTTC. It yields the protein CASTIPPQGNYGYTF.

The chain employs TRBV28 and TRBJ1-1; TRBD1 is a possible D gene (5 bases). Germline CDR1 and CDR2: MDHEN and SYDVKM. This CDR3 spans 13 amino acids. The ends were cut back, 3 bases at V and 10 bases at J, with 15 bases in the middle. The CDR3 nucleotides read TGTGCCAGCAGTTTTAGTGGGGCGCTTGGAGCTTTCTTT. Its translation: CASSFSGALGAFF.

This chain connects TRBV7-9 to TRBJ2-1, with 7 nucleotides matching TRBD1. The CDR3 sequence is 12 residues long. The V and J ends lost 4 bases and 10 bases, in that order; junction bases with no gene match: 4. In germline, CDR1 is SEHNR, CDR2 FQNEAQ (reference sequence). The DNA of the CDR3 is TGTGCCAGCAGCTCTCAGGGGGTGGAGCAGTTCTTC. It translates to CASSSQGVEQFF.